A single sample gave rise to the 21 T cell receptor beta chains below, sequenced in a study of T cells in Graves' hyperthyroidism and ophthalmopathy. It was RNA transcripts that yielded the amplified TCR beta CDR3 regions. HTBI primers were employed in a first-round RT-PCR of the TCR CDR3. TCRdb re-derived calls from the multiplex PCR reads in MiXCR, one entry per CDR3 protein. In the table there are 600,000 to 700,000 distinct CDR3 sequences, roughly 14% of which are singletons. The specimen sequenced was blood. All receptors derive from a woman aged 40 to 49 with Graves' ophthalmopathy.

This clonotype was seen repeatedly, ten times or more. CDR3 nucleotide sequence: TGTGCCAGCAGTATAGACCGAGGGAGGGAGACCCAGTACTTC. Amino acid sequence: CASSIDRGRETQYF. The chain has TRBV28 and TRBJ2-5; TRBD2 is a possible D gene (6 bases). The V gene's germline CDR1 is MDHEN and CDR2 SYDVKM. The CDR3 contains 14 residues. Trimming left V 5 bases short and J 5 bases short, with 15 bases between.

Ten or more counts support this clonotype. The rearrangement uses TRBV24-1 and TRBJ1-2; 9 bases match TRBD1. V was pared by 8 bases and J by 6 bases, with 9 bases of the junction left unmatched. The CDR3 length is 14 residues. Germline CDR1 is KGHDR and CDR2 is SFDVKD. The CDR3 sequence is CATISRRDRDGYTF. The CDR3 DNA reads as TGTGCCACCATTTCCCGCCGGGACAGGGATGGCTACACCTTC.

The V and J genes are TRBV15 and TRBJ2-7; D unclear. This CDR3 has 14 amino acids. V lost 0 bases to trimming and J lost 3 bases, with 9 bases between them. Per the germline V gene, CDR1 is LNHNV and CDR2 is YYDKDF (reference sequence). CDR3 loop: CATSRDPGFYEQYF. CDR3 nucleotide sequence: TGTGCCACCAGCAGAGATCCAGGTTTCTACGAGCAGTACTTC.

This clonotype was counted a few times. This rearrangement joins TRBV5-1 to TRBJ1-3, with unresolved D. Trimming shortened V by 4 bases and J by 0 bases, and 8 bases separated the two germline ends. This CDR3 is built from 14 residues. Looked up from germline, CDR1 is SGHRS and CDR2 is YFSETQ. The DNA of the CDR3 is TGCGCCAGCAGCCCGACCAACTCTGGAAACACCATATATTTT. It specifies CASSPTNSGNTIYF.

This clonotype was picked up many times. The chain has TRBV6-5 and TRBJ1-1; D is unresolved. The germline V gene encodes CDR1 MNHEY and CDR2 SVGAGI. Trimming took 2 bases from V and 2 from J, leaving 6 bases between them. The CDR3 is 13 amino acids. In nucleotides, the CDR3 is TGTGCCAGCAGTTACAACGGCAACACTGAAGCTTTCTTT. Translating gives CASSYNGNTEAFF.

This clonotype was recorded a few times. The chain uses TRBV2 and TRBJ1-1, with 8 bases that match TRBD1. The CDR3 has 16 amino acids. CDR1 is SNHLY, CDR2 FYNNEI, per germline. Unmatched junction bases numbered 8, after V lost 3 bases and J lost 2 bases. CDR3 in DNA: TGTGCCAGCAGTGACGACAGGGGACCAGGAAACACTGAAGCTTTCTTT. Translating gives CASSDDRGPGNTEAFF.

This clonotype was seen a few times. Given a far larger clone just one base away, this is likely a sequencing read error. This chain joins TRBV28 and TRBJ2-7; 8 bases are a match to TRBD2. CDR1 MDHEN and CDR2 SYDVKM come from the germline V gene. CDR3 size: 13 residues. The CDR3 spells CASSLSGRGEQHF. The CDR3 DNA is TGTGCCAGCAGTTTGAGCGGGAGAGGGGAGCAGCACTTC. Full variable domain (remainder filled in from reference TRBV28 and TRBJ2-7): DVKVTQSSRYLVKRTGEKVFLECVQDMDHENMFWYRQDPGLGLRLIYFSYDVKMKEKGDIPEGYSVSREKKERFSLILESASTNQTSMYLCASSLSGRGEQHFGPGTRLTVT.

This clonotype has ten or more counts. The chain's CDR3 is CASSFGDYTSYEQYF. In nucleotides, the CDR3 is TGTGCCAGCAGTTTCGGGGACTACACCTCCTACGAGCAGTACTTC. V gene TRBV12-3 or TRBV12-4 combines with J gene TRBJ2-7; TRBD2 aligns across 7 bases. CDR3 length equals 15 residues. V gave up 3 bases and J gave up 0 bases; unmatched junction bases: 5.

This clonotype was counted many times. The chain is built from TRBV20-1 and TRBJ1-1, with 8 positions matching TRBD1. J lost 3 bases, V lost 3 bases, and 9 bases had no gene match. This CDR3 has 15 amino acids. Germline CDR1 DFQATT, CDR2 SNEGSKA (reference sequence). The CDR3 protein is CSASNDGTGDTEAFF. In DNA, the CDR3 is TGCAGTGCTAGTAACGACGGGACAGGAGACACTGAAGCTTTCTTT.

This clonotype has at least ten counts. This chain uses TRBV7-2 with TRBJ2-5; D possibly corresponds to TRBD1 (5 bases). V was clipped by 5 bases and J by 2 bases, with 12 bases between them. The CDR3 loop spans 14 amino acids. The germline V gene encodes CDR1 SGHTA and CDR2 FQGNSA. CDR3 region: CASSHETEQETQYF. The CDR3, as DNA: TGTGCCAGCAGCCATGAGACAGAGCAAGAGACCCAGTACTTC.

In this sample, this clonotype turned up many times. V and J are TRBV9 and TRBJ1-5, with D uncertain. Deletions cut 0 bases from V and 6 bases from J, with 10 bases between. Germline CDR1 is SGDLS and CDR2 is YYNGEE. This CDR3 region has 14 residues. This CDR3 reads CASSVAGQGQPQHF. DNA for the CDR3: TGTGCCAGCAGCGTAGCCGGGCAAGGTCAGCCCCAGCATTTT.

This clonotype was picked up a small number of times. J is TRBJ2-2 and V is TRBV12-3 or TRBV12-4; TRBD2 aligns across 12 bases. V lost 9 bases to trimming and J lost 7 bases; unmatched junction nucleotides: 12. The CDR3 is 16 residues long. The CDR3 DNA is TGTGCCAGTTACTCCACCGGGACTAGCGGGTTCGGGGAGCTGTTTTTT. Translating gives CASYSTGTSGFGELFF.

This clonotype was counted many times. The CDR3 sequence is CASSGSVGTGELFF. The CDR3 nucleotides read TGTGCCAGCAGCGGATCGGTCGGGACCGGGGAGCTGTTTTTT. The chain employs TRBV7-6 and TRBJ2-2; no clear D. CDR1 is SGHVS, CDR2 FNYEAQ, per germline. The CDR3 has 14 residues. With 5 bases removed from V and 5 bases from J, the gap between germline ends came to 12 bases. The whole variable domain, remainder taken from reference TRBV7-6 and TRBJ2-2, is GAGVSQSPRYKVTKRGQDVALRCDPISGHVSLYWYRQALGQGPEFLTYFNYEAQQDKSGLPNDRFSAERPEGSISTLTIQRTEQRDSAMYRCASSGSVGTGELFFGEGSRLTVL.

This clonotype showed up many times. V gene TRBV28 combines with J gene TRBJ2-7, with D perhaps being TRBD1 or TRBD2 (5 bases each). With 6 bases removed from V and 5 bases from J, the gap between germline ends came to 14 bases. The CDR3 is 13 amino acids. Germline values: CDR1 MDHEN, CDR2 SYDVKM. In nucleotides, the CDR3 is TGTGCCAGCAGGCTAGAGGGGAACCACGAGCAGTACTTC. Translating gives CASRLEGNHEQYF.

A few counts support this clonotype. V usage is TRBV4-1 and J usage is TRBJ2-5; possible D gene TRBD2, 5 bases. The CDR3 has 13 residues. Germline loops: CDR1 MGHRA, CDR2 YSYEKL. The V gene lost 3 bases and the J gene lost 7 bases, with 12 bases spanning the gap. The CDR3 bases are TGCGCCAGCAGCCATCCCGGACGGGGGACCCAGTACTTC. It specifies CASSHPGRGTQYF.

The table lists this clonotype with many counts. V gene TRBV11-3 combines with J gene TRBJ2-7; 8 bases map to TRBD2. The V gene end was trimmed by 4 bases and the J gene end by 2 bases; junction bases not matched to a gene: 7. Germline V gene lookup returns CDR1 SGHNT and CDR2 YENEEA. The CDR3 is made up of 15 amino acids. The CDR3, as DNA: TGTGCCAGCAGCTCCCGGACTAGCCGTACCTACGAGCAGTACTTC. It codes for CASSSRTSRTYEQYF. The entire variable domain, with the rest obtained from reference TRBV11-3 and TRBJ2-7, is as follows: EAGVVQSPRYKIIEKKQPVAFWCNPISGHNTLYWYLQNLGQGPELLIRYENEEAVDDSQLPKDRFSAERLKGVDSTLKIQPAELGDSAVYLCASSSRTSRTYEQYFGPGTRLTVT.

The sample holds many counts of this clonotype. The chain links TRBV12-3 or TRBV12-4 to TRBJ1-2; 9 bases align to TRBD1. The trim removed 6 bases at V and 4 bases at J, leaving 3 bases unmatched. The CDR3 consists of 13 residues. As DNA, the CDR3 is TGTGCCAGCAGCGCGGACAGGGGCTATGGCTACACCTTC. Protein sequence: CASSADRGYGYTF.

The table lists this clonotype with many counts. The chain joins TRBV24-1 to TRBJ1-5; 10 nucleotides match TRBD1. The V and J ends lost 3 bases and 6 bases, in that order; junction bases with no gene match: 4. The CDR3 extends over 15 amino acids. Germline CDR1 KGHDR, CDR2 SFDVKD. The CDR3 region is CATSDTDRGTQPQHF. The CDR3 DNA reads as TGTGCCACCAGTGATACGGACAGGGGGACTCAGCCCCAGCATTTT.

Ten or more counts support this clonotype. This sequence joins TRBV28 and TRBJ2-7, with 10 bases that match TRBD1. Germline V gives CDR1 MDHEN, CDR2 SYDVKM. Trimming took 6 bases from V and 4 from J; bases not matched to a gene: 9. The CDR3 loop spans 15 amino acids. CDR3 in amino acids: CASRWGRTGGYEQYF. In nucleotides, the CDR3 is TGTGCCAGCAGGTGGGGGCGGACAGGGGGTTACGAGCAGTACTTC.

This clonotype was recorded many times. The chain recombines TRBV19 with TRBJ2-5, with D possibly being TRBD2 (6 bases). CDR1 LNHDA and CDR2 SQIVND come from the germline V gene (reference sequence). The CDR3 sequence is 15 residues long. V was clipped by 7 bases and J by 3 bases, with 18 bases between them. The chain's CDR3 is CASTAGQAREETQYF. CDR3 DNA sequence: TGTGCCAGTACCGCGGGGCAGGCAAGGGAAGAGACCCAGTACTTC. Looking up the rest from reference TRBV19 and TRBJ2-5 gives the full variable domain: DGGITQSPKYLFRKEGQNVTLSCEQNLNHDAMYWYRQDPGQGLRLIYYSQIVNDFQKGDIAEGYSVSREKKESFPLTVTSAQKNPTAFYLCASTAGQAREETQYFGPGTRLLVL.

This clonotype was seen many times. This chain links TRBV24-1 with TRBJ2-2; D could derive from TRBD1 or TRBD2 (5 bases each). Germline-derived CDR1 and CDR2 are KGHDR and SFDVKD. There are 14 residues in the CDR3. The germline V and J ends were trimmed by 7 bases and 1 base, with 9 bases remaining between them. The CDR3 region is CATRGTVNTGELFF. As DNA, the CDR3 is TGTGCCACCAGGGGGACGGTGAACACCGGGGAGCTGTTTTTT.